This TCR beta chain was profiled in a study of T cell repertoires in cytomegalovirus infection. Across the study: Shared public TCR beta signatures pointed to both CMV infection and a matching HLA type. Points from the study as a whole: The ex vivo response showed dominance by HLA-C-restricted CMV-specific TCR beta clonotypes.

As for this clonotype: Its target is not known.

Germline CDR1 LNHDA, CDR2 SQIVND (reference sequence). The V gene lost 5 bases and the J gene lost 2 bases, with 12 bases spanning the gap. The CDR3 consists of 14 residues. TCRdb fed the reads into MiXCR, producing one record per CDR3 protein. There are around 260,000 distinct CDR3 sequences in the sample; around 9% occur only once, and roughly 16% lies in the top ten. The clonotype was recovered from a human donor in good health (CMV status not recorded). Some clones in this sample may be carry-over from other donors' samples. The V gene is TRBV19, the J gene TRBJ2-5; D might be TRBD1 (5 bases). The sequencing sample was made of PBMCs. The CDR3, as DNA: TGTGCCAGTAGTCTTCGGACAAATCAAGAGACCCAGTACTTC. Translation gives CASSLRTNQETQYF.